This T cell receptor (beta chain) was observed in a study of regulatory T cells in long-lasting Graves disease. Ten or more counts support this clonotype. With 5 bases removed from V and 3 bases from J, the gap between germline ends came to 23 bases. The CDR3 sequence is 18 residues long. The germline V gene encodes CDR1 MNHNS and CDR2 SASEGT. Sequencing libraries for TCR beta were prepared with iRepertoire HTBI primers and Arm-PCR of CDR3 regions. TCRdb re-analysed the multiplex PCR reads in MiXCR, keeping a single row per CDR3 protein. The data contain 530,000 or so distinct CDR3 sequences, approximately 16% of them seen just once; the ten biggest clones take up about 11%. The time point is: newly diagnosed GD, antithyroid drugs for less than 3 months. From RNA extracted from PBMCs, the TCR library was made. Another study also made use of these data, one on T cells in Graves' hyperthyroidism and ophthalmopathy. As that report states: Appearing also in blood were most of the thyroid clonotypes expanded above 0.001.

The material was peripheral blood mononuclear cells (PBMCs), obtained at new diagnosis, from a patient treated with antithyroid drugs. This TCR came from a young man with Graves disease. V is TRBV6-1 and J is TRBJ1-5, with D perhaps TRBD1 (5 bases). In nucleotides, the CDR3 is TGTGCCAGCAGTCGTGCCGGGGCCCAAGAAGGTTTCAATCAGCCCCAGCATTTT. Its translation: CASSRAGAQEGFNQPQHF.